Reported below is one T cell receptor (beta chain). V was pared by 5 bases and J by 4 bases, with 11 bases between. The V gene's germline CDR1 is KGHSH and CDR2 LQKENI. The CDR3 totals 13 residues. This sample is part of a study of shared clonotypes between healthy human individuals. Sequencing was performed with immunoSEQ multiplex PCR; in TCRdb, only in-frame clones are kept and a portion is missing. Of around 2.3 million clones detected, 90% to 97% appear once; the ten largest clones hold roughly 0.13%. Sequenced sample: naive CD4+ T cells sorted from blood. The subset here: CD45RA+ positively selected. This chain connects TRBV18 to TRBJ1-1; tentative D call: TRBD1 (6 bases). This sequence was found in a young man in good health. Here the CDR3 reads CASSSGVGTEAFF. The CDR3 DNA reads TGTGCCAGCTCATCAGGGGTGGGCACTGAAGCTTTCTTT.